The present entry profiles one T cell receptor (beta chain) with its context. Antigen specificity is unknown. Primers included in the PCR were 60 Vbeta and 13 Jbeta primers. Repertoires were generated with immunoSEQ multiplex PCR, while TCRdb's copy carries only in-frame clones and drops some. The sample lists some 110,000 clones, 70% to 80% occurring once. The germline CDR1 and CDR2 sequences are SNHLY and FYNNEI. CDR3 length: 17 residues. Trimming cost V 1 base and J 2 bases; bases outside gene matches: 7. This record belongs to a study of cytomegalovirus exposure and HLA in healthy donors. General study results and limits: Association with HLA alleles at 0.05 false discovery rate was found for 16,951 TCR beta sequences in a later analysis. A few V segments could not be told apart, such as TRBV6-2 and TRBV6-3, and were left out. Data from an earlier analysis indicated that most TCR beta V segments were productive either about 87% or about 30% of the time. It was in a later analysis that TCR association rates were seen to vary by HLA locus, highest for DRB1 and lowest for HLA-C.

This rearrangement joins TRBV2 to TRBJ2-3; 9 positions agree with TRBD2. The sequenced sample was PBMCs. The clonotype comes from a female donor in good health and CMV-seronegative. The CDR3 sequence is CASSEVGLAGLTDTQYF. CDR3 sequence (DNA): TGTGCCAGCAGTGAAGTAGGTCTAGCGGGGCTCACAGATACGCAGTATTTT.